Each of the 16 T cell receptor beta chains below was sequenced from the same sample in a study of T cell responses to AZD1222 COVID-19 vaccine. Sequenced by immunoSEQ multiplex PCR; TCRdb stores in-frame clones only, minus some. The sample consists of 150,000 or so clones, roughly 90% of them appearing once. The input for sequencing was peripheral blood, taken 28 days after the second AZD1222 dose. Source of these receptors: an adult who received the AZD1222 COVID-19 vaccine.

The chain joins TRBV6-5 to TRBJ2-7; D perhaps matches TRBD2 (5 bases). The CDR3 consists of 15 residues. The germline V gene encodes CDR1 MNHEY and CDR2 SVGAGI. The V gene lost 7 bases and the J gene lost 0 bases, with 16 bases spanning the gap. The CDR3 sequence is CASTPSFGSSYEQYF. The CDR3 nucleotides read TGTGCCAGCACGCCCTCGTTTGGGAGCTCCTACGAGCAGTACTTC.

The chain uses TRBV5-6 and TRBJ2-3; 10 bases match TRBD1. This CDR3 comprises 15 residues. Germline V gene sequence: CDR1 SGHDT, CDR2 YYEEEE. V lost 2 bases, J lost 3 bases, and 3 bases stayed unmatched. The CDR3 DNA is TGTGCCAGCAGCTTCAAGGGACAGGGGACAGATACGCAGTATTTT. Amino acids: CASSFKGQGTDTQYF.

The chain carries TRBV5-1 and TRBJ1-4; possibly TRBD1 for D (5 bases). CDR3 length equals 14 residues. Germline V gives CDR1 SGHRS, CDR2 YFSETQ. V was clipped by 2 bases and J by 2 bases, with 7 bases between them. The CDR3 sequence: CASSFGGTNEKLFF. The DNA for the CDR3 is TGCGCCAGCAGCTTTGGGGGGACTAATGAAAAACTGTTTTTT.

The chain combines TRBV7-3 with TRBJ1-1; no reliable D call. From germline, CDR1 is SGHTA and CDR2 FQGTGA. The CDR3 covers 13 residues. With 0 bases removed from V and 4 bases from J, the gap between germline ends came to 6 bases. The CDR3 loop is CASSLTPVTEAFF. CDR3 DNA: TGTGCCAGCAGCTTAACACCAGTCACTGAAGCTTTCTTT.

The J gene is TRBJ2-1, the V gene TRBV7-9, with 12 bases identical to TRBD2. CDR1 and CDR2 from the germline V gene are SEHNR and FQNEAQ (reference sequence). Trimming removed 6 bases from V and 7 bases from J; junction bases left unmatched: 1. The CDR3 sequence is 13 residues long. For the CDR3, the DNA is TGTGCCAGCAGGCTAGCGGGGGGGAATGAGCAGTTCTTC. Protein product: CASRLAGGNEQFF.

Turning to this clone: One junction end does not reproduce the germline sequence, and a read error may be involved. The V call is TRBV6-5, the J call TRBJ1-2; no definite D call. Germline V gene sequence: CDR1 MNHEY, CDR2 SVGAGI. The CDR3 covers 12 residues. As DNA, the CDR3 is TGTGCCAGCATTTACAATCGCTATGGCTACACCTTC. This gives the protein CASIYNRYGYTF.

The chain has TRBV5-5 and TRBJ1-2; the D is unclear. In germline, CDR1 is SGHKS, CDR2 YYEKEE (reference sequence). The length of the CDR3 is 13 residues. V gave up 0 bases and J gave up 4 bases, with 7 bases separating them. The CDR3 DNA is TGTGCCAGCAGCTTGGACAACTCCTATGGCTACACCTTC. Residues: CASSLDNSYGYTF.

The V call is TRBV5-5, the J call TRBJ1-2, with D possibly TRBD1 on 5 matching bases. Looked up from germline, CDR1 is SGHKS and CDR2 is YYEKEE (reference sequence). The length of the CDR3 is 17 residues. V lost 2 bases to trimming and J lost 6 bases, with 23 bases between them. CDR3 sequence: CASSFRSGGGAPHGYTF. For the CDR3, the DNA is TGTGCCAGCAGCTTTCGGTCAGGCGGAGGGGCCCCGCATGGCTACACCTTC.

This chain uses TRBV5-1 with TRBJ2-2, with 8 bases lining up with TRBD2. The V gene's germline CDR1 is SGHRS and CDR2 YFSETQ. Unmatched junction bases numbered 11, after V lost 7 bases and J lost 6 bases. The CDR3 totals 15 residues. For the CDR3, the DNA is TGCGCCAGCCGGGAGAGCGGGAGTAGATCCGGGGAGCTGTTTTTT. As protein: CASRESGSRSGELFF.

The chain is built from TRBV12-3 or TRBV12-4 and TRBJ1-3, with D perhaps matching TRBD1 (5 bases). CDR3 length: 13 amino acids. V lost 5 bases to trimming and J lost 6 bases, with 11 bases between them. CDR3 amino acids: CASSLWTKNTIYF. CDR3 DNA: TGTGCCAGCAGTCTCTGGACAAAAAACACCATATATTTT.

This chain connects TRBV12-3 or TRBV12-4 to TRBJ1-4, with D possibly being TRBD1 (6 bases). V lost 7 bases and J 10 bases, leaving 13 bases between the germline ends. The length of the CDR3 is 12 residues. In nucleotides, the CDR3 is TGTGCCAGCACTTCACAAGGGGGAAAACTGTTTTTT. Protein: CASTSQGGKLFF.

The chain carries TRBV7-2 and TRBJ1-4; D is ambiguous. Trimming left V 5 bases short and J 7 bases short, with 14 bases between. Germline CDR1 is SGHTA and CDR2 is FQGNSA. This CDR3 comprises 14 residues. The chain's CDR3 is CASSPGLNAEKLFF. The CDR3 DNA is TGTGCCAGCAGCCCTGGACTTAACGCTGAAAAACTGTTTTTT.

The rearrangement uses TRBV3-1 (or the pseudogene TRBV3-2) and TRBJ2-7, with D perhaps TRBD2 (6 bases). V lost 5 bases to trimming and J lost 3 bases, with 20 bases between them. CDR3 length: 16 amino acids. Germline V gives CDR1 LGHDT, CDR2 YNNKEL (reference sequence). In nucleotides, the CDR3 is TGTGCCAGCAGCAGTAACCCCGGGAGTATCTTCTACGAGCAGTACTTC. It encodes CASSSNPGSIFYEQYF.

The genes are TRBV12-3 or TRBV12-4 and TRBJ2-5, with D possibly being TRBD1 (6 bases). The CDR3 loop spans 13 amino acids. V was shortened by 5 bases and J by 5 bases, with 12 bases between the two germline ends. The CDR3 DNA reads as TGTGCCAGCAGTCCCAGGGGCAGCGAGACCCAGTACTTC. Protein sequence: CASSPRGSETQYF.

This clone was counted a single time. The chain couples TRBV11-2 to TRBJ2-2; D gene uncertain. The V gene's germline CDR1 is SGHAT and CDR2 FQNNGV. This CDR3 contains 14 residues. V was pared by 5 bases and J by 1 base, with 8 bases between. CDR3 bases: TGTGCCAGCAGCCCGTCATGGAACACCGGGGAGCTGTTTTTT. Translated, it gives CASSPSWNTGELFF.

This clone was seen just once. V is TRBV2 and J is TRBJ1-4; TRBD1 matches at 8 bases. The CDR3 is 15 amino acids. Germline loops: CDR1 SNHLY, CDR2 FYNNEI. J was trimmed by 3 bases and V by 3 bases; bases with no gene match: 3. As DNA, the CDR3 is TGTGCCAGCAGTGACCAGGGGGCCTCTAATGAAAAACTGTTTTTT. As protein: CASSDQGASNEKLFF.